A selection of T cell receptor beta chains follows, all from one sample in a study of blood T cell repertoires in COVID-19. TCRdb keeps only in-frame clones here, not all; method: immunoSEQ multiplex PCR. The sample contains some 190,000 clones, 70% to 85% of which appear only once. The sequenced material came from PBMCs or T cells enriched from blood (not recorded which). These receptors originate from a woman aged 25 to 45 who had recovered from COVID-19. Both conserved end residues are part of each CDR3. A D gene is named only where the DNA matches it firmly. Expanded clones get a size class; other rows say once, few or many, or leave the size out.

j_gene,abundance,d_gene,v_gene,len,CDR3nt,CDR3aa
TRBJ1-5,-,-,TRBV18,17,TGTGCCAGCTCACCACCTTCAGGCATCCAGGGGAATCAGCCCCAGCATTTT,CASSPPSGIQGNQPQHF
TRBJ2-5,-,TRBD2,TRBV7-6,16,TGTGCCAGCAGCCAGTACCGGCGGGGGGTCGGAGAGACCCAGTACTTC,CASSQYRRGVGETQYF
TRBJ1-1,-,TRBD1,TRBV27,16,TGTGCCAGCAGGGCGACGGGACAGGGGAGAGGGACTGAAGCTTTCTTT,CASRATGQGRGTEAFF
TRBJ1-1,-,TRBD1,TRBV2,12,TGTGCCAGCAGCAGACAGGGGCCTGAAGCTTTCTTT,CASSRQGPEAFF
TRBJ2-7,-,-,TRBV7-8,13,TGTGCCAGCAGCTTAGCGGAGGCCTACGAGCAGTACTTC,CASSLAEAYEQYF
TRBJ2-1,-,TRBD2,TRBV7-3,16,TGTGCCAGCAGCTTAATAGGAGGGAGGGCCTACAATGAGCAGTTCTTC,CASSLIGGRAYNEQFF
TRBJ1-1,-,TRBD1,TRBV2,17,TGTGCCAGCAGTGCCCGACAGGGGCCTCCATCGAACACTGAAGCTTTCTTT,CASSARQGPPSNTEAFF
TRBJ1-5,-,TRBD1,TRBV19,16,TGTGCCAGTAGTATAGCGGGGACAGTGCGCAATCAGCCCCAGCATTTT,CASSIAGTVRNQPQHF
TRBJ1-1,-,TRBD1,TRBV2,13,TGTGCCAGCGGGGGGTGGGACAGGGGGCAAGCTTTCTTT,CASGGWDRGQAFF
TRBJ1-6,few,-,TRBV28,14,TGTGCCAGCAGTTCGTTGGGCCCGTCGTCACCCCTCCACTTT,CASSSLGPSSPLHF
TRBJ2-2,-,-,TRBV28,15,TGTGCCAGCAGTAGGCGATCCACAGGGACCGGGGAGCTGTTTTTT,CASSRRSTGTGELFF
TRBJ2-5,-,TRBD2,TRBV2,14,TGTGCCAGCAGTGTACTAGCGGGGGAAGAGACCCAGTACTTC,CASSVLAGEETQYF
TRBJ2-2,-,-,TRBV6-5,15,TGTGCCAGCAGTTATGGGCGGGGGAACACCGGGGAGCTGTTTTTT,CASSYGRGNTGELFF
TRBJ1-5,-,-,TRBV6-4,14,TGTGCCGCGGGCGGGGTATGTTGCAATCAGCCCCAGCATTTT,CAAGGVCCNQPQHF
TRBJ2-3,-,-,TRBV7-9,18,TGTGCCAGCAGCTTAGTCGAGCGGCCTTTTGCAGCCACAGATACGCAGTATTTT,CASSLVERPFAATDTQYF
TRBJ2-3,-,TRBD1,TRBV5-5,16,TGTGCCAGCAGCACCTCGGACAGGTTTCTCACAGATACGCAGTATTTT,CASSTSDRFLTDTQYF
TRBJ2-1,few,TRBD1,TRBV4-2,15,TGTGCCAGCAGCCACCCGGGACAGGGGGCAGATGAGCAGTTCTTC,CASSHPGQGADEQFF
TRBJ2-1,-,-,TRBV7-9,19,TGTGCCAGCAGCACTATCCTACCCCGGGGACAACAAAACATCAATGAGCAGTTCTTC,CASSTILPRGQQNINEQFF
TRBJ2-1,-,TRBD2,TRBV11-3,18,TGTGCCAGCAGCTTGGGGACTAGCCGAATGAGCTCCTACAATGAGCAGTTCTTC,CASSLGTSRMSSYNEQFF
TRBJ2-7,-,TRBD1,TRBV9,14,TGTGCCAGCAGCGTGAGACAGGGATTCGGCGAGCAGTACTTC,CASSVRQGFGEQYF
TRBJ2-6,-,-,TRBV4-2,19,TGTGCCAGCAGCCAGGGGGGGACAGGTGGCAGCTCTGGGGCCAACGTCCTGACTTTC,CASSQGGTGGSSGANVLTF
TRBJ1-2,-,-,TRBV10-3,18,TGTGCCATCAGTGAGTCGTATGGGGGCGGAAGATCTAACTATGGCTACACCTTC,CAISESYGGGRSNYGYTF
TRBJ2-3,-,TRBD2,TRBV28,15,TGTGCCAGCAAGACTAGCGGGGGGGCGTACGTTACGCAGTATTTT,CASKTSGGAYVTQYF
TRBJ2-1,once,TRBD2,TRBV5-1,15,TGCGCCAGCAGCTTTACCGGGGGGAGCTACAATGAGCAGTTCTTC,CASSFTGGSYNEQFF
TRBJ1-2,-,TRBD1,TRBV24-1,14,TGTGCCACCAGTGATACCGACAGGGGGCATGGCTACACCTTC,CATSDTDRGHGYTF
TRBJ1-2,-,TRBD1,TRBV7-2,13,TGTGCCAGCACCCGACAGGGTTGGTATGGCTACACCTTC,CASTRQGWYGYTF
TRBJ2-3,-,-,TRBV7-2,14,TGTGCCAGCAGCCTTTCGGCCGGGGCAGATACGCAGTATTTT,CASSLSAGADTQYF
TRBJ1-4,once,-,TRBV19,15,TGTGCCAGTAAGGGGGGGCGATACGAAGATGAAAAACTGTTTTTT,CASKGGRYEDEKLFF